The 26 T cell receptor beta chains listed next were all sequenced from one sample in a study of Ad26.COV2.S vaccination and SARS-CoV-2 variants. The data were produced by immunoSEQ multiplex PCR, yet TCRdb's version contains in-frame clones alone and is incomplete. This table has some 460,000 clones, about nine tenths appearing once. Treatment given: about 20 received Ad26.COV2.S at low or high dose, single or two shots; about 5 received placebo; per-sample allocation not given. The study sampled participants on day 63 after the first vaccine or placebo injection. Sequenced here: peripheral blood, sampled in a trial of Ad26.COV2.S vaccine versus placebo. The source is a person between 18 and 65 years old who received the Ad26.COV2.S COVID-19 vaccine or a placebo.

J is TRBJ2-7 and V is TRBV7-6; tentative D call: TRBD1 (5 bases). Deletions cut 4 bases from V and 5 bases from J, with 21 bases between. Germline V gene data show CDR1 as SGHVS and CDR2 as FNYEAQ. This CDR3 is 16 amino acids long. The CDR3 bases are TGTGCCAGCAGCTCCCGAGGTTTAGGGGCCACAGACGAGCAGTACTTC. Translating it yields CASSSRGLGATDEQYF.

CDR3 sequence (DNA): TGTGCCAGCAGTAGGGTGGCCGGGGAGCTGTTTTTT. Translation gives CASSRVAGELFF. The chain has TRBV27 and TRBJ2-2, with unresolved D. Looked up from germline, CDR1 is MNHEY and CDR2 is SMNVEV (reference sequence). The CDR3 is made up of 12 amino acids. V lost 5 bases to trimming and J lost 6 bases, with 7 bases between them.

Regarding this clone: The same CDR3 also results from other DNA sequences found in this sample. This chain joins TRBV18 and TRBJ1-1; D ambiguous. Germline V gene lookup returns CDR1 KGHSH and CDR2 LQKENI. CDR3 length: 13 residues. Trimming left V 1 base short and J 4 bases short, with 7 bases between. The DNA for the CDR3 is TGTGCCAGCTCACCACAGGGAGGCACTGAAGCTTTCTTT. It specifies CASSPQGGTEAFF. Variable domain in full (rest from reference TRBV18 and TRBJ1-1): NAGVMQNPRHLVRRRGQEARLRCSPMKGHSHVYWYRQLPEEGLKFMVYLQKENIIDESGMPKERFSAEFPKEGPSILRIQQVVRGDSAAYFCASSPQGGTEAFFGQGTRLTVV.

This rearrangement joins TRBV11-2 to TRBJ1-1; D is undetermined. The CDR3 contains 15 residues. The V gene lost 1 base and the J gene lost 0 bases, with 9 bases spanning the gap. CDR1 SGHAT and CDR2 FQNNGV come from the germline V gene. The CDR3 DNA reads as TGTGCCAGCAGCTTAGTGGCAGGAGTGAACACTGAAGCTTTCTTT. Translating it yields CASSLVAGVNTEAFF.

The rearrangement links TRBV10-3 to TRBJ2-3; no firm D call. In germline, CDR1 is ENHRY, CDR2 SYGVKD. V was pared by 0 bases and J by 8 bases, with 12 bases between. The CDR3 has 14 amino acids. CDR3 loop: CAISESGITTTQYF. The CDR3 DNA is TGTGCCATCAGTGAGTCAGGGATTACCACTACGCAGTATTTT.

The CDR3 DNA reads as TGTGCCAGCAGGCGTGCAGGGGGCGCCGGAGGTGGCTACACCTTC. Translating gives CASRRAGGAGGGYTF. The genes are TRBV6-5 and TRBJ1-2; 8 bases line up with TRBD1. Germline assignment: CDR1 MNHEY and CDR2 SVGAGI. The CDR3 is 15 amino acids. Trimming cost V 6 bases and J 7 bases; bases outside gene matches: 13.

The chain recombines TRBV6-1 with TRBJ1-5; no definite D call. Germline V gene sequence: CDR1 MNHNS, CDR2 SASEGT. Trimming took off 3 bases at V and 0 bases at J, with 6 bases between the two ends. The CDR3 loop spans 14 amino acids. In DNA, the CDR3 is TGTGCCAGCAGTGAGAACAGTAGCAATCAGCCCCAGCATTTT. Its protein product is CASSENSSNQPQHF.

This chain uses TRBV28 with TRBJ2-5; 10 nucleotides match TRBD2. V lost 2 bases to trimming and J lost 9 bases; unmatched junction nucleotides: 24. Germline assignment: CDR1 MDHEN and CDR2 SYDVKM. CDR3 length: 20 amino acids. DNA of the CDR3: TGTGCCAGCAGTTTAACACTGCCTAGCGGGAGTATAGGGGCCATCGAGGCCCAGTACTTC. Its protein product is CASSLTLPSGSIGAIEAQYF.

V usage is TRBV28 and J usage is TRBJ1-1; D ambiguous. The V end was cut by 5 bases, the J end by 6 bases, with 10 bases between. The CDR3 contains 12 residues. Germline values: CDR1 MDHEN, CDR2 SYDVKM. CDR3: CASSRLVSEAFF. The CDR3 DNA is TGTGCCAGCAGTCGGCTGGTCTCTGAAGCTTTCTTT.

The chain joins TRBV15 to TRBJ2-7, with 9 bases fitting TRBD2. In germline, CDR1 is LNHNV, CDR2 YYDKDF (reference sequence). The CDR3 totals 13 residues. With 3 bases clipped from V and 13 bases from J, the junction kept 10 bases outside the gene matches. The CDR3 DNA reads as TGTGCCACCAGCAGGGATGTAGCGGGAGTGGTCTACTTC. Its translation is CATSRDVAGVVYF.

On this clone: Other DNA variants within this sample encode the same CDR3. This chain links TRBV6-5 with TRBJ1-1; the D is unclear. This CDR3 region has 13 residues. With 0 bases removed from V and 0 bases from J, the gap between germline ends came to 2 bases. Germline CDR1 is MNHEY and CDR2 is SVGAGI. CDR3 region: CASSYSMNTEAFF. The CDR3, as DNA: TGTGCCAGCAGTTACTCGATGAACACTGAAGCTTTCTTT.

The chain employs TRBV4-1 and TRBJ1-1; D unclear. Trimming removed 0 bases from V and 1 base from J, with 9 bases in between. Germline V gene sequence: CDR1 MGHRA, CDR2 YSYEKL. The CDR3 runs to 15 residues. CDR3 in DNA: TGCGCCAGCAGCCAAGATCGGACTGGGAACACTGAAGCTTTCTTT. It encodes CASSQDRTGNTEAFF.

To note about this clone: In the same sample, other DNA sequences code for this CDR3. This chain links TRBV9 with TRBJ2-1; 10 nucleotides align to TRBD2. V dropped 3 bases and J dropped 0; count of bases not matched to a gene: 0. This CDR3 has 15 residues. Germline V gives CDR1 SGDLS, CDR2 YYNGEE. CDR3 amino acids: CASSASGSSYNEQFF. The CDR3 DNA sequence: TGTGCCAGCAGCGCTAGCGGGAGCTCCTACAATGAGCAGTTCTTC.

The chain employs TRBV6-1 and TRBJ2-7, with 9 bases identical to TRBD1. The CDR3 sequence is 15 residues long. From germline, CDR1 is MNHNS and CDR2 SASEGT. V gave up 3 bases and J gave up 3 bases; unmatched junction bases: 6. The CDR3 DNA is TGTGCCAGCAGTGAGGGGACAGGGAGGTACTACGAGCAGTACTTC. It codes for CASSEGTGRYYEQYF.

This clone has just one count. CDR3: CASGDRGGNEKLFF. DNA of the CDR3: TGTGCCAGCGGGGACAGGGGAGGGAATGAAAAACTGTTTTTT. The rearrangement joins TRBV2 to TRBJ1-4; 10 nucleotides align to TRBD1. CDR1 is SNHLY, CDR2 FYNNEI, per germline. The CDR3 runs to 14 residues. The junction had 5 bases not matched to a gene; V was cut back by 8 bases and J by 5 bases.

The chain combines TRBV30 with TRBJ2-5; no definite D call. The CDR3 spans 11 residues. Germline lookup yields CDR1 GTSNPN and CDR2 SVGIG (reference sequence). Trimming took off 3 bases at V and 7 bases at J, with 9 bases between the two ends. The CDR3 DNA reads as TGTGCCTGGAGAAAAAATGGGACCCAGTACTTC. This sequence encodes CAWRKNGTQYF.

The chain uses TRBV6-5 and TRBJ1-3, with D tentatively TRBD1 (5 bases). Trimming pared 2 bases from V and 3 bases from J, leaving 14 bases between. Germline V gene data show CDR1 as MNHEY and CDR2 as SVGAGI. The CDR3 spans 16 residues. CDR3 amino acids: CASSYDSEPGGNTIYF. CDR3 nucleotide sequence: TGTGCCAGCAGTTACGACAGCGAGCCCGGTGGAAACACCATATATTTT.

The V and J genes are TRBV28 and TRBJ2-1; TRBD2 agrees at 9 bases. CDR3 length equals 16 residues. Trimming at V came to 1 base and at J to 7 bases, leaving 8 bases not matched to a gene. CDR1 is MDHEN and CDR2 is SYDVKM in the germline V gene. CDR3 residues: CASSLFAGGRLNEQFF. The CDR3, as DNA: TGTGCCAGCAGTTTATTCGCGGGAGGGAGGTTAAATGAGCAGTTCTTC.

CDR3 nucleotides: TGTGCCAGCAGCTTATCCGGACAGACTAGCACAGATACGCAGTATTTT. Translation gives CASSLSGQTSTDTQYF. This chain uses TRBV13 with TRBJ2-3, with a tentative D call TRBD1 (6 bases). Germline V lookup: CDR1 PRHDT, CDR2 FYEKMQ (reference sequence). Trimming took 2 bases from V and 0 from J, leaving 12 bases between them. The CDR3 length is 16 residues.

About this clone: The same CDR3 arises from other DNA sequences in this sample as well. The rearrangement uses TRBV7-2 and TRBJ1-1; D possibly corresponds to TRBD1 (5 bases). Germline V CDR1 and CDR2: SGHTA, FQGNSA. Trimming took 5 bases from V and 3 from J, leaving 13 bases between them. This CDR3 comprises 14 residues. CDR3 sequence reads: CASSPGTGYTEAFF. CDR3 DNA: TGTGCCAGCAGCCCTGGGACGGGATACACTGAAGCTTTCTTT.

The CDR3 sequence is CASSSGLRYSNQPQHF. The DNA of the CDR3 is TGTGCCAGCAGCTCCGGGCTTCGATATAGCAATCAGCCCCAGCATTTT. The chain combines TRBV7-6 with TRBJ1-5, with D uncertain. The germline V and J ends were trimmed by 4 bases and 0 bases, with 13 bases remaining between them. Germline CDR1 reads SGHVS; CDR2 reads FNYEAQ. There are 16 residues in the CDR3.

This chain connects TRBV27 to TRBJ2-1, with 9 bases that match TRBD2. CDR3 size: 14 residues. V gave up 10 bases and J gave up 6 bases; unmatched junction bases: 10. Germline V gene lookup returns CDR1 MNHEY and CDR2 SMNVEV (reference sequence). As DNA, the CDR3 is TGTGCCACGTACATAGCGGGAGCCAGCAATGAGCAGTTCTTC. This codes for CATYIAGASNEQFF.

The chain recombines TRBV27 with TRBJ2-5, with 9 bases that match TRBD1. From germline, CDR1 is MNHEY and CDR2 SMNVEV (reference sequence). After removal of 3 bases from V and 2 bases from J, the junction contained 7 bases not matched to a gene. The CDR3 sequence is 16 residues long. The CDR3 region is CASSFTGQGGQETQYF. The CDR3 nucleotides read TGTGCCAGCAGTTTTACGGGACAGGGCGGGCAAGAGACCCAGTACTTC.

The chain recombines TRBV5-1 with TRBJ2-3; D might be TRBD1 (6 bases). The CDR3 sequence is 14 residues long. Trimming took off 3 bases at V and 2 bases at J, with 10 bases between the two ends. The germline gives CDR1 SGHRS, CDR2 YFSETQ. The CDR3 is CASSSRGITDTQYF. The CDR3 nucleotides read TGCGCCAGCAGCTCTAGGGGGATCACAGATACGCAGTATTTT.

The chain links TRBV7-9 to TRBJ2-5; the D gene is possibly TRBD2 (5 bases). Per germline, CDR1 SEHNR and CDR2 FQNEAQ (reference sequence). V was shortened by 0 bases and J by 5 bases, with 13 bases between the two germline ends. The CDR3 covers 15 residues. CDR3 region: CASSLASVRGETQYF. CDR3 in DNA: TGTGCCAGCAGCTTAGCGTCCGTGCGCGGGGAGACCCAGTACTTC. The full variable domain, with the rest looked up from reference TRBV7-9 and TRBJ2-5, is DTGVSQNPRHKITKRGQNVTFRCDPISEHNRLYWYRQTLGQGPEFLTYFQNEAQLEKSRLLSDRFSAERPKGSFSTLEIQRTEQGDSAMYLCASSLASVRGETQYFGPGTRLLVL.

CDR3 protein: CAWSVGTPGKAFF. Here the CDR3 DNA reads TGTGCCTGGAGTGTTGGGACCCCCGGGAAAGCTTTCTTT. The rearrangement joins TRBV30 to TRBJ1-1; a possible D gene is TRBD1 (5 bases). CDR3 length: 13 amino acids. Germline V gene data show CDR1 as GTSNPN and CDR2 as SVGIG (reference sequence). Trimming left V 0 bases short and J 9 bases short, with 14 bases between.